These T cell receptor beta chains were read from a single sample in a study of cytomegalovirus exposure and HLA in healthy donors. Here immunoSEQ multiplex PCR was the method, and the copy in TCRdb shows in-frame clones only, minus some. This repertoire includes 75,000 to 100,000 clones. Sequencing was done on a sample of PBMCs. All receptors come from a woman aged 55-69 years in good health and CMV-seronegative. CDR3s include the opening cysteine and the closing phenylalanine or tryptophan. Fields, in order: D gene, J gene, V gene, CDR3 protein, CDR3 DNA. D genes are given only for firm matches.

>.|TRBJ1-5|TRBV28
CASSSLGTPNNQPQHF
TGTGCCAGCAGTAGTCTGGGGACACCCAACAATCAGCCCCAGCATTTT
>.|TRBJ2-1|TRBV6-5
CASSYFGTGNNEQFF
TGTGCCAGCAGTTACTTCGGGACTGGGAACAATGAGCAGTTCTTC
>.|TRBJ1-1|TRBV6-5
CASSSNDLTEAFF
TGTGCCAGCAGTTCTAATGATCTCACTGAAGCTTTCTTT
>.|TRBJ1-1|TRBV7-9
CASRQGANTEAFF
TGTGCCAGCAGACAGGGTGCGAACACTGAAGCTTTCTTT
>.|TRBJ2-7|TRBV28
CASSLFLSSYEQYF
TGTGCCAGCAGTTTATTCCTAAGCTCCTACGAGCAGTACTTC
>TRBD2|TRBJ2-7|TRBV6-6
CASTSRAGYEQYF
TGTGCCAGCACCTCCCGAGCGGGGTACGAGCAGTACTTC
>.|TRBJ2-5|TRBV11-2
CASSLGVAEGHF
TGTGCCAGCAGCTTAGGAGTAGCGGAGGGGCACTTC
>TRBD2|TRBJ2-7|TRBV18
CASSPQPSGVSSYEQYF
TGTGCCAGCTCACCCCAACCTAGCGGGGTTAGCTCCTACGAGCAGTACTTC
>TRBD1|TRBJ1-6|TRBV6-5
CASSYFVRDSPSPLHF
TGTGCCAGCAGTTACTTCGTCCGGGACAGTCCTTCACCCCTCCACTTT
>TRBD2|TRBJ2-1|TRBV6-5
CASSSKGGRDYNEQFF
TGTGCCAGCAGTTCCAAGGGCGGGAGGGATTACAATGAGCAGTTCTTC
>TRBD2|TRBJ2-2|TRBV7-9
CASNEEGSSGNLNTGELFF
TGTGCCAGCAACGAAGAAGGTTCTAGCGGGAACTTGAACACCGGGGAGCTGTTTTTT
>.|TRBJ2-1|TRBV7-9
CASSLGASADHRNEQFF
TGTGCCAGCAGCTTAGGTGCTAGCGCGGACCATCGGAATGAGCAGTTCTTC
>.|TRBJ1-3|TRBV5-8
CASSLADYSTPAGGNTIYF
TGTGCCAGCAGCTTGGCGGACTATTCGACACCGGCCGGTGGAAACACCATATATTTT
>TRBD1|TRBJ1-1|TRBV7-3
CASSSGTANTEAFF
TGTGCCAGCAGCTCTGGGACAGCGAACACTGAAGCTTTCTTT
>.|TRBJ2-3|TRBV14
CASSQGRGRPQGTQYF
TGTGCCAGCAGCCAAGGTCGTGGGCGCCCGCAGGGTACGCAGTATTTT
>.|TRBJ2-3|TRBV27
CASSLFREPNVGTDTQYF
TGTGCCAGCAGTTTATTCCGAGAACCTAATGTAGGCACAGATACGCAGTATTTT
>.|TRBJ2-1|TRBV2
CARGGPSSYNEQFF
TGTGCCAGGGGGGGGCCGAGCTCCTACAATGAGCAGTTCTTC
>TRBD1|TRBJ1-5|TRBV4-2
CASSRTGEDNQPQHF
TGTGCCAGCAGCCGAACAGGGGAGGACAATCAGCCCCAGCATTTT
>.|TRBJ2-7|TRBV2
CASNEQGFTYEQYF
TGTGCCAGCAACGAACAGGGATTCACCTACGAGCAGTACTTC
>.|TRBJ2-4|TRBV30
CAWTLGLQGGIQYF
TGTGCCTGGACCCTCGGATTACAGGGCGGCATTCAGTACTTC
>.|TRBJ2-6|TRBV4-3
CASSQDAPVVANVLTF
TGCGCCAGCAGCCAAGACGCACCAGTCGTAGCCAACGTCCTGACTTTC
>TRBD2|TRBJ2-7|TRBV2
CASSGTSGTYEQYF
TGTGCCAGCAGTGGGACTAGCGGCACCTACGAGCAGTACTTC
>.|TRBJ2-7|TRBV7-8
CASSLVEGEQYF
TGTGCCAGCAGCTTAGTTGAGGGCGAGCAGTACTTC
>TRBD1|TRBJ1-1|TRBV27
CASTGQGGTEAFF
TGTGCCAGCACGGGACAGGGAGGTACTGAAGCTTTCTTT
>TRBD1|TRBJ1-4|TRBV28
CASSDRVVEKLFF
TGTGCCAGCAGTGACAGGGTTGTTGAAAAACTGTTTTTT
>.|TRBJ1-6|TRBV30
CAWNTRALSPLHF
TGTGCCTGGAACACCAGGGCCCTTTCACCCCTCCACTTT
>.|TRBJ1-1|TRBV6-1
CASSGRQGGHRITEAFF
TGTGCCAGCAGTGGAAGGCAGGGAGGTCATAGGATCACTGAAGCTTTCTTT
>.|TRBJ2-7|TRBV18
CASSPNEVPHEQYF
TGTGCCAGCTCACCGAACGAGGTTCCCCACGAGCAGTACTTC
>.|TRBJ2-1|TRBV19
CASKSLSYNEQFF
TGTGCCAGTAAATCCTTGTCTTACAATGAGCAGTTCTTC
>TRBD2|TRBJ2-2|TRBV28
CASSRRSGRLTGELFF
TGTGCCAGCAGCAGGCGGAGCGGGAGACTTACCGGGGAGCTGTTTTTT
>.|TRBJ2-1|TRBV5-4
CASSTKTGNNEQFF
TGTGCCAGCAGCACCAAAACAGGGAACAATGAGCAGTTCTTC
>.|TRBJ2-7|TRBV11-2
CASSFTRGRSNLYEQYF
TGTGCCAGCAGCTTTACCAGAGGGAGATCCAACCTCTACGAGCAGTACTTC
>.|TRBJ2-1|TRBV2
CASSGGPLSEQFF
TGTGCCAGCAGTGGGGGCCCACTAAGTGAGCAGTTCTTC
>TRBD1|TRBJ1-2|TRBV6-1
CASRLQGAGYGYTF
TGTGCCAGCAGGCTACAGGGGGCGGGCTATGGCTACACCTTC
>TRBD1|TRBJ2-2|TRBV5-6
CASSSTRTGGNTGELFF
TGTGCCAGCAGCTCAACCCGGACAGGGGGGAACACCGGGGAGCTGTTTTTT
>TRBD1|TRBJ2-6|TRBV28
CASWTGHSGANVLTF
TGTGCCAGTTGGACAGGCCATTCTGGGGCCAACGTCCTGACTTTC
>TRBD1|TRBJ1-4|TRBV4-2
CASSPQGAGEKLFF
TGTGCCAGCAGCCCCCAGGGGGCAGGGGAAAAACTGTTTTTT
>TRBD1|TRBJ1-1|TRBV5-1
CASRPLGTGEFNTEAFF
TGCGCCAGCAGACCGTTGGGGACAGGGGAATTTAACACTGAAGCTTTCTTT
>.|TRBJ1-2|TRBV30
CAWSPLHRVNYGYTF
TGTGCCTGGAGTCCCCTGCACAGGGTTAACTATGGCTACACCTTC